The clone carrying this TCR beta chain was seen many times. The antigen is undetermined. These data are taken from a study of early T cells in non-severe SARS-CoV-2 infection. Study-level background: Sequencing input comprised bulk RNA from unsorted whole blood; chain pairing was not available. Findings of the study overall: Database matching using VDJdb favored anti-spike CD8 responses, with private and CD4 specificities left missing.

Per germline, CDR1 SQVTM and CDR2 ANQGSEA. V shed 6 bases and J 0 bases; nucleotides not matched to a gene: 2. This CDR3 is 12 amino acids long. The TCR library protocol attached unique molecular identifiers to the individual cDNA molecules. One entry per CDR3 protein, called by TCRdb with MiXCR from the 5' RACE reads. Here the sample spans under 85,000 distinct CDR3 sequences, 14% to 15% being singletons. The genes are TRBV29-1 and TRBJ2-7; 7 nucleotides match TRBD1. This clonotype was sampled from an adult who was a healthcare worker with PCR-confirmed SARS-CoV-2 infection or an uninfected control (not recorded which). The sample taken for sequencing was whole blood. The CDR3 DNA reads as TGCAGCGTGTCAGGGGGCTCCTACGAGCAGTACTTC. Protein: CSVSGGSYEQYF.